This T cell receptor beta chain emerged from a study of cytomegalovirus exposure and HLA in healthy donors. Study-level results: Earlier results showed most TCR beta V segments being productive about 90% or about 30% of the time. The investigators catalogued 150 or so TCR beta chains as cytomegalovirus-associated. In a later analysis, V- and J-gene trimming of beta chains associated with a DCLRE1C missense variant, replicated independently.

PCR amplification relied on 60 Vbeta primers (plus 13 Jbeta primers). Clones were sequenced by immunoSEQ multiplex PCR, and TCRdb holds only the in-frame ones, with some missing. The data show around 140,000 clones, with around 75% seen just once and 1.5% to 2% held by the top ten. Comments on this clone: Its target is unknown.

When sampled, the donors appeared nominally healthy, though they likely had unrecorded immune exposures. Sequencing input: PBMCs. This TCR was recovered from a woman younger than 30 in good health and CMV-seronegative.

In nucleotides, the CDR3 is TGCGCCAGCAGCCAAGATGAGGGGGGGGCCACTGAAGCTTTCTTT. Translated, it gives CASSQDEGGATEAFF. The rearrangement uses TRBV4-1 and TRBJ1-1; TRBD1 might be the D (6 bases). Per the germline V gene, CDR1 is MGHRA and CDR2 is YSYEKL. V lost 0 bases, J lost 4 bases, and 12 bases lay in between. The CDR3 totals 15 residues.